A selection of T cell receptor beta chains follows, all from one sample in a study of blood T cell repertoires in COVID-19. Sequencing used immunoSEQ multiplex PCR; TCRdb keeps in-frame clones, though not all of them. Of some 140,000 clones in the sample, almost 80% were seen once. Input material: peripheral blood. Receptor source: a man aged 55 to 70 who had recovered from COVID-19. CDR3s include the opening cysteine and the closing phenylalanine or tryptophan. D genes are given only for firm matches. Part of the rows lack a size; the others show once, few, many or a class for expanded clones.

size,D,V,J,CDR3,DNA
NA,TRBD1,TRBV5-1,TRBJ2-7,CASSLAGQGTYEQYF,TGCGCCAGCAGCTTGGCCGGACAGGGAACCTACGAGCAGTACTTC
NA,NA,TRBV11-3,TRBJ2-2,CASSLEANTGELFF,TGTGCCAGCAGCTTAGAAGCAAACACCGGGGAGCTGTTTTTT
few,TRBD2,TRBV4-2,TRBJ2-3,CASSQDNSGGTDTQYF,TGTGCCAGCAGCCAAGATAATAGCGGGGGCACAGATACGCAGTATTTT
NA,NA,TRBV18,TRBJ2-7,CASSPDLLSYEQYF,TGTGCCAGCTCACCAGACTTGCTCTCCTACGAGCAGTACTTC
NA,TRBD2,TRBV10-3,TRBJ2-3,CAISGPRGGEPDTQYF,TGTGCCATCAGTGGACCTCGGGGGGGGGAACCAGATACGCAGTATTTT
NA,NA,TRBV6-1,TRBJ1-3,CASSEQNTGNTIYF,TGTGCCAGCAGTGAACAGAACACCGGAAACACCATATATTTT
NA,NA,TRBV3-1/TRBV3-2,TRBJ2-6,CASSQDSHGANVLTF,TGTGCCAGCAGCCAAGATTCCCATGGGGCCAACGTCCTGACTTTC
NA,TRBD1,TRBV19,TRBJ2-3,CASSGGQSTDTQYF,TGTGCCAGTAGTGGGGGACAGAGCACAGATACGCAGTATTTT
NA,TRBD1,TRBV19,TRBJ1-2,CASRTDRGGRGYTF,TGTGCCAGTAGGACTGACAGGGGCGGCCGGGGCTACACCTTC
NA,NA,TRBV10-3,TRBJ1-1,CAISEEGGNTEAFF,TGTGCCATCAGTGAAGAGGGAGGAAACACTGAAGCTTTCTTT
NA,NA,TRBV19,TRBJ1-2,CASSMRGGGGYTF,TGTGCCAGTAGTATGAGGGGAGGCGGCGGCTACACCTTC
NA,TRBD1,TRBV6-5,TRBJ1-2,CASSYTGQTNYGYTF,TGTGCCAGCAGTTACACGGGACAGACGAACTATGGCTACACCTTC
NA,NA,TRBV7-3,TRBJ2-1,CASSTGSYNEQFF,TGTGCCAGCAGCACCGGGTCCTACAATGAGCAGTTCTTC
once,NA,TRBV6-2/TRBV6-3,TRBJ1-2,CASSYSPETTGYTF,TGTGCCAGCAGTTACTCGCCGGAGACGACTGGCTACACCTTC
NA,TRBD2,TRBV6-2/TRBV6-3,TRBJ2-2,CASSSRTSGENTGELFF,TGTGCCAGCAGTTCGAGGACTAGCGGGGAGAACACCGGGGAGCTGTTTTTT
NA,NA,TRBV5-6,TRBJ2-7,CASSPIGGAGNEQYF,TGTGCCAGCAGCCCCATTGGGGGCGCGGGCAACGAGCAGTACTTC
NA,TRBD2,TRBV11-2,TRBJ2-7,CASSRGGQGKPYEQYF,TGTGCCAGCAGCCGGGGGGGCCAGGGTAAGCCCTACGAGCAGTACTTC
NA,NA,TRBV15,TRBJ2-1,CATEDRGGNNEQFF,TGTGCCACCGAAGACAGGGGAGGGAACAATGAGCAGTTCTTC
NA,TRBD1,TRBV11-2,TRBJ1-6,CASSSSTGGTSPLHF,TGTGCCAGCAGCTCAAGTACAGGGGGAACTTCACCCCTCCACTTT
NA,NA,TRBV28,TRBJ1-2,CASLAPGEGYTF,TGTGCCAGTCTGGCCCCTGGGGAGGGCTACACCTTC
NA,NA,TRBV12-3/TRBV12-4,TRBJ1-2,CASSSDSYGYTF,TGTGCCAGCAGTTCGGACAGCTATGGCTACACCTTC
NA,NA,TRBV3-1/TRBV3-2,TRBJ2-1,CASSSPGTLQFF,TGTGCCAGCAGCTCACCCGGGACTTTGCAGTTCTTC
NA,TRBD1,TRBV5-1,TRBJ1-1,CASSRRGLDTEAFF,TGCGCCAGCAGCCGAAGGGGGCTGGACACTGAAGCTTTCTTT
NA,TRBD2,TRBV7-9,TRBJ2-5,CASSSRLAGVQETQYF,TGTGCCAGCAGCAGTCGACTAGCGGGAGTACAAGAGACCCAGTACTTC
few,TRBD2,TRBV10-2,TRBJ2-7,CASSETSGGPYEQYF,TGCGCCAGCAGTGAGACTAGCGGGGGGCCATACGAGCAGTACTTC
NA,NA,TRBV6-2/TRBV6-3,TRBJ2-7,CASSSGQGGSYEQYF,TGTGCCAGCAGTAGTGGACAAGGTGGTTCCTACGAGCAGTACTTC
few,NA,TRBV18,TRBJ1-5,CASSPTVNQPQHF,TGTGCCAGCTCACCGACAGTCAATCAGCCCCAGCATTTT
NA,TRBD1,TRBV10-1,TRBJ1-2,CARWDRRLSGYTF,TGCGCCAGGTGGGACAGGAGGCTTAGTGGCTACACCTTC
NA,TRBD1,TRBV19,TRBJ1-2,CASSILTGGTANYGYTF,TGTGCCAGTAGTATATTAACAGGGGGTACAGCTAACTATGGCTACACCTTC
NA,NA,TRBV15,TRBJ1-1,CATSRARMYGTEAFF,TGTGCCACCAGCAGAGCTAGGATGTACGGAACTGAAGCTTTCTTT
NA,NA,TRBV11-1,TRBJ1-2,CASSLTTVSGYTF,TGTGCCAGCAGCTTAACGACAGTCAGCGGCTACACCTTC
NA,NA,TRBV5-5,TRBJ1-2,CASSLTAAPLYGYTF,TGTGCCAGCAGCTTGACAGCGGCCCCCCTTTATGGCTACACCTTC
NA,TRBD2,TRBV4-1,TRBJ2-3,CASSQEVPSGGFTDTQYF,TGCGCCAGCAGCCAAGAAGTACCTAGCGGGGGGTTCACAGATACGCAGTATTTT
once,TRBD1,TRBV7-9,TRBJ1-5,CASSLGQGWGQPQHF,TGTGCCAGCAGCCTGGGACAGGGGTGGGGTCAGCCCCAGCATTTT
NA,NA,TRBV10-3,TRBJ1-1,CAISPTGGLIMNTEAFF,TGTGCCATCAGTCCGACGGGGGGACTTATCATGAACACTGAAGCTTTCTTT
NA,TRBD2,TRBV29-1,TRBJ2-3,CSVGGGTGTDTQYF,TGCAGCGTGGGGGGAGGGACTGGCACAGATACGCAGTATTTT
NA,TRBD1,TRBV7-6,TRBJ2-7,CASSFDRGTYEQYF,TGTGCCAGCAGCTTCGACAGGGGGACCTACGAGCAGTACTTC
NA,NA,TRBV12-3/TRBV12-4,TRBJ2-7,CASSSDWTADF,TGTGCCAGCAGCTCGGACTGGACGGCTGACTTC
once,TRBD1,TRBV19,TRBJ2-1,CASSVTGGREQFF,TGTGCCAGTAGTGTTACAGGGGGGCGTGAGCAGTTCTTC
NA,TRBD1,TRBV28,TRBJ1-1,CASTMEGAPNTEAFF,TGTGCCAGCACCATGGAGGGGGCTCCGAACACTGAAGCTTTCTTT
NA,NA,TRBV6-1,TRBJ1-1,CASSLTGQNTEAFF,TGTGCCAGCAGCCTCACGGGACAGAACACTGAAGCTTTCTTT
once,TRBD1,TRBV19,TRBJ1-2,CASSMSSGQGTVSGYTF,TGTGCCAGTAGTATGAGCAGCGGACAGGGGACTGTTTCTGGCTACACCTTC
NA,NA,TRBV18,TRBJ1-1,CASLDSLNTEAFF,TGTGCCAGTTTGGACAGCTTGAACACTGAAGCTTTCTTT
NA,NA,TRBV18,TRBJ2-7,CASSPPTGPVEQYF,TGTGCCAGCTCACCACCGACAGGTCCTGTGGAGCAGTACTTC
few,NA,TRBV18,TRBJ1-5,CASSPGGSDQPQHF,TGTGCCAGCTCACCAGGAGGATCTGATCAGCCCCAGCATTTT
NA,NA,TRBV10-3,TRBJ1-5,CAIRPAGDRNQPQHF,TGTGCCATCAGGCCGGCCGGGGATCGCAATCAGCCCCAGCATTTT
NA,TRBD1,TRBV4-3,TRBJ1-1,CASSQDRTGNTEAFF,TGCGCCAGCAGCCAAGACAGGACAGGGAACACTGAAGCTTTCTTT
NA,NA,TRBV12-1,TRBJ2-6,CASSYLPSSGANVLTF,TGTGCCAGCAGCTACCTCCCCAGCTCTGGGGCCAACGTCCTGACTTTC
NA,TRBD2,TRBV9,TRBJ2-5,CASSVQAGGETQYF,TGTGCCAGCAGCGTACAAGCGGGAGGAGAGACCCAGTACTTC
NA,NA,TRBV7-2,TRBJ1-1,CASSSGAGITEAFF,TGTGCCAGCAGCTCAGGGGCTGGGATCACTGAAGCTTTCTTT
few,TRBD2,TRBV4-2,TRBJ2-5,CASSQEPAGVQETQYF,TGTGCCAGCAGCCAAGAGCCAGCGGGGGTACAAGAGACCCAGTACTTC
NA,NA,TRBV11-2,TRBJ2-2,CASSFGGRAGELFF,TGTGCCAGCAGCTTCGGGGGGCGCGCCGGGGAGCTGTTTTTT
NA,NA,TRBV9,TRBJ2-2,CASSATGTGELFF,TGTGCCAGCAGCGCTACTGGCACCGGGGAGCTGTTTTTT
few,NA,TRBV3-1/TRBV3-2,TRBJ2-1,CASSQGTDSYNEQFF,TGTGCCAGCAGCCAAGGGACTGATTCCTACAATGAGCAGTTCTTC